These 32 T cell receptor beta chains came from one sample sequenced in a study of blood T cell repertoires in COVID-19. TCRdb's table, derived via immunoSEQ multiplex PCR, lists solely in-frame clones and lacks some. The sample has hundreds of thousands of clones; 70% to 90% are singletons. Input material: PBMCs or T cells enriched from blood (not recorded which). Source of these receptors: a woman between 40 and 50 years old who had recovered from COVID-19.

The J gene is TRBJ1-5, the V gene TRBV28, with D unclear. Trimming left V 4 bases short and J 1 base short, with 14 bases between. CDR1 MDHEN and CDR2 SYDVKM come from the germline V gene. The CDR3 covers 16 residues. The CDR3 nucleotides are TGTGCCAGCAGTTCCAATTCCGGGAGAAGCAATCAGCCCCAGCATTTT. Translated, it gives CASSSNSGRSNQPQHF.

This clone has only a few counts. This chain uses TRBV25-1 with TRBJ1-2; D not certain. Trimming left V 8 bases short and J 1 base short, with 17 bases between. This CDR3 is built from 15 residues. CDR1 MGHDK and CDR2 SYGVNS come from the germline V gene. The CDR3 DNA sequence: TGTGCCAGCTCAAAGCGAGGGTTCGTTAACTATGGCTACACCTTC. This codes for CASSKRGFVNYGYTF.

About this clone itself: This sample also contains other DNA sequences that code for the same CDR3. The chain combines TRBV5-1 with TRBJ2-3, with 11 bases matching TRBD2. Germline lookup yields CDR1 SGHRS and CDR2 YFSETQ. This CDR3 spans 17 amino acids. V dropped 3 bases and J dropped 1; count of bases not matched to a gene: 7. This CDR3 reads CASSSDPGLAGTDTQYF. Written as DNA, the CDR3 is TGCGCCAGCAGCTCAGATCCGGGACTAGCGGGCACAGATACGCAGTATTTT. Together with reference TRBV5-1 and TRBJ2-3, the CDR3 gives the full variable domain: KAGVTQTPRYLIKTRGQQVTLSCSPISGHRSVSWYQQTPGQGLQFLFEYFSETQRNKGNFPGRFSGRQFSNSRSEMNVSTLELGDSALYLCASSSDPGLAGTDTQYFGPGTRLTVL.

In its sample, this clone was seen a few times. This chain links TRBV6-5 with TRBJ2-3; D gene unclear. Germline V lookup: CDR1 MNHEY, CDR2 SVGAGI. V was trimmed by 8 bases and J by 4 bases, leaving 13 bases between them. The CDR3 contains 13 residues. The CDR3 bases are TGTGCCAGCGAACGGCTAGGTTCAGATACGCAGTATTTT. Its protein is CASERLGSDTQYF.

This chain joins TRBV18 and TRBJ2-5, with D tentatively TRBD1 (6 bases). V was pared by 1 base and J by 4 bases, with 13 bases between. CDR1 and CDR2 from the germline V gene are KGHSH and LQKENI. The CDR3 is 15 amino acids. The CDR3 is CASSPQGVARETQYF. CDR3 bases: TGTGCCAGCTCACCACAGGGGGTGGCCCGAGAGACCCAGTACTTC.

This chain uses TRBV30 with TRBJ1-5; TRBD1 matches at 7 bases. CDR1 is GTSNPN and CDR2 is SVGIG in the germline V gene (reference sequence). This CDR3 comprises 15 residues. V gave up 2 bases and J gave up 4 bases; unmatched junction bases: 8. The CDR3 spells CAWSSGTVSNQPQHF. The CDR3 region has the DNA TGTGCCTGGAGTTCCGGGACAGTTTCAAATCAGCCCCAGCATTTT.

The genes are TRBV2 and TRBJ2-1; D is possibly TRBD1 (5 bases). Deletions cut 3 bases from V and 7 bases from J, with 16 bases between. The CDR3 contains 15 residues. Per germline, CDR1 SNHLY and CDR2 FYNNEI. The CDR3 is CASSEFHGALNEQFF. The CDR3 DNA reads TGTGCCAGCAGTGAGTTCCATGGGGCCCTAAATGAGCAGTTCTTC.

This sequence joins TRBV2 and TRBJ2-5, with 12 bases lining up with TRBD2. Germline V gene sequence: CDR1 SNHLY, CDR2 FYNNEI. CDR3 length equals 16 residues. With 2 bases clipped from V and 5 bases from J, the junction kept 6 bases outside the gene matches. Written as DNA, the CDR3 is TGTGCCAGCAGTGAAACGGGGACTAGCGGGTATGAGACCCAGTACTTC. Its protein product is CASSETGTSGYETQYF. The full variable domain, its missing parts supplied by reference TRBV2 and TRBJ2-5, is EPEVTQTPSHQVTQMGQEVILRCVPISNHLYFYWYRQILGQKVEFLVSFYNNEISEKSEIFDDQFSVERPDGSNFTLKIRSTKLEDSAMYFCASSETGTSGYETQYFGPGTRLLVL.

The chain links TRBV24-1 to TRBJ2-1; D may be TRBD2 (6 bases). This CDR3 spans 14 amino acids. V was trimmed by 0 bases and J by 9 bases, leaving 11 bases between them. CDR1 is KGHDR and CDR2 is SFDVKD in the germline V gene. CDR3 protein: CATSDLRQGGEQFF. CDR3 nucleotides: TGTGCCACCAGTGATTTGCGGCAGGGAGGTGAGCAGTTCTTC.

This clone appeared once. J is TRBJ2-3 and V is TRBV18; D might be TRBD1 (7 bases). The V end was cut by 3 bases, the J end by 2 bases, with 15 bases between. Germline CDR1 and CDR2: KGHSH and LQKENI. This CDR3 is built from 16 residues. The CDR3: CASSPFGGGPTDTQYF. The CDR3 coding sequence is TGTGCCAGCTCACCGTTTGGAGGGGGCCCCACAGATACGCAGTATTTT.

The chain uses TRBV3-1 (or the pseudogene TRBV3-2) and TRBJ2-1; 8 nucleotides align to TRBD2. CDR3 size: 15 residues. The germline V gene encodes CDR1 LGHDT and CDR2 YNNKEL (reference sequence). Unmatched junction bases numbered 6, after V lost 0 bases and J lost 8 bases. For the CDR3, the DNA is TGTGCCAGCAGCCAAGATGCCCAGCGGGGGCATGAGCAGTTCTTC. This translates into CASSQDAQRGHEQFF.

The V gene is TRBV10-3, the J gene TRBJ2-7; 8 bases agree with TRBD2. V shed 9 bases, J shed 2 bases, and the junction held 6 bases outside the gene matches. The CDR3 length is 13 residues. CDR1 is ENHRY, CDR2 SYGVKD, per germline. DNA of the CDR3: TGTGCCATTGGAGCGGGGGCCGCCTACGAGCAGTACTTC. Protein sequence: CAIGAGAAYEQYF.

The gene calls are TRBV10-2 and TRBJ1-5; 9 positions agree with TRBD1. The germline gives CDR1 WSHSY, CDR2 SAAADI. V was pared by 2 bases and J by 4 bases, with 6 bases of the junction left unmatched. The CDR3 loop spans 16 amino acids. CDR3 in amino acids: CASSEPNRGPNQPQHF. The CDR3 DNA reads TGCGCCAGCAGTGAGCCGAACAGGGGGCCTAATCAGCCCCAGCATTTT.

This chain uses TRBV19 with TRBJ1-1; D might be TRBD1 (6 bases). The CDR3 runs to 15 residues. Trimming stripped 4 bases from V and 0 bases from J, with 12 bases between. CDR1 is LNHDA and CDR2 is SQIVND in the germline V gene (reference sequence). CDR3 DNA: TGTGCCAGTAGTAGAGGGGGAGGGTTGAACACTGAAGCTTTCTTT. Encoded protein: CASSRGGGLNTEAFF.

V usage is TRBV19 and J usage is TRBJ1-2; 10 positions match TRBD1. The CDR3 sequence is 14 residues long. Per the germline V gene, CDR1 is LNHDA and CDR2 is SQIVND (reference sequence). J gave up 8 bases and V 5 bases, and 8 bases lay outside the gene matches. The CDR3 DNA reads as TGTGCCAGTAGTCTCGGGACAGGGGCTAGAGGCTACACCTTC. This translates into CASSLGTGARGYTF.

The chain is built from TRBV3-1 (or the pseudogene TRBV3-2) and TRBJ1-6, with 10 bases that match TRBD1. This CDR3 region has 17 residues. Trimming removed 6 bases from V and 2 bases from J; junction bases left unmatched: 7. The germline V gene encodes CDR1 LGHDT and CDR2 YNNKEL (reference sequence). The CDR3 region has the DNA TGTGCCAGCAGTCTACGACAGGGGGCCACCTATAATTCACCCCTCCACTTT. Encoded protein: CASSLRQGATYNSPLHF.

This chain joins TRBV9 and TRBJ2-7; weak D call: TRBD2 (6 bases). The CDR3 is 16 residues long. Germline assignment: CDR1 SGDLS and CDR2 YYNGEE. Trimming pared 0 bases from V and 4 bases from J, leaving 17 bases between. Here the CDR3 DNA reads TGTGCCAGCAGCGTAGCCGGGACGGGAGCCCCTTACGAGCAGTACTTC. Its protein product is CASSVAGTGAPYEQYF.

In this sample, this clone turned up once. The chain uses TRBV28 and TRBJ1-6, with D tentatively TRBD1 (6 bases). The CDR3 length is 13 residues. CDR1 and CDR2 from the germline V gene are MDHEN and SYDVKM. The ends were cut back, 6 bases at V and 11 bases at J, with 14 bases in the middle. The CDR3 loop reads CASRTDQGTPLHF. The CDR3 region has the DNA TGTGCCAGCAGGACGGACCAGGGGACACCCCTCCACTTT. Based on the CDR3 plus reference TRBV28 and TRBJ1-6, the full variable domain is DVKVTQSSRYLVKRTGEKVFLECVQDMDHENMFWYRQDPGLGLRLIYFSYDVKMKEKGDIPEGYSVSREKKERFSLILESASTNQTSMYLCASRTDQGTPLHFGNGTRLTVT.

This chain uses TRBV19 with TRBJ2-1; 11 nucleotides align to TRBD2. The length of the CDR3 is 18 residues. Germline V gene sequence: CDR1 LNHDA, CDR2 SQIVND (reference sequence). With V trimmed by 4 bases and J by 8 bases, 16 bases remained unmatched. The CDR3, as DNA: TGTGCCAGTAGTACCTTAGCGGGAGGGCCGATTGATGGCCATGAGCAGTTCTTC. It codes for CASSTLAGGPIDGHEQFF.

The chain links TRBV7-2 to TRBJ1-6; D remains ambiguous. The CDR3 contains 16 residues. Trimming removed 4 bases at V and 8 bases at J, with 18 bases between. CDR1 and CDR2 from the germline V gene are SGHTA and FQGNSA. The CDR3 DNA sequence: TGTGCCAGCAGCTCCATGGGTACCTCCGGGTATTCACCCCTCCACTTT. It yields the protein CASSSMGTSGYSPLHF.

V and J are TRBV14 and TRBJ2-5, with 9 bases identical to TRBD2. The CDR3 spans 17 residues. The junction had 14 bases not matched to a gene; V was cut back by 4 bases and J by 5 bases. Germline V gives CDR1 SGHDN, CDR2 FVKESK. CDR3 nucleotide sequence: TGTGCCAGCAGCCGTCTCATCGCGGGGGGGCCGCTGGAGACCCAGTACTTC. It yields the protein CASSRLIAGGPLETQYF.

This clone was seen just once. The chain links TRBV7-9 to TRBJ2-7; TRBD1 agrees at 12 bases. The trim removed 3 bases at V and 2 bases at J, leaving 5 bases unmatched. The CDR3 consists of 16 residues. Germline loops: CDR1 SEHNR, CDR2 FQNEAQ (reference sequence). The CDR3 sequence: CASSLSGTGGPYEQYF. The CDR3 coding sequence is TGTGCCAGCAGCTTGTCCGGGACAGGGGGCCCCTACGAGCAGTACTTC.

This clone was observed once. This chain connects TRBV11-3 to TRBJ2-5, with D possibly TRBD2 on 6 matching bases. Trimming stripped 8 bases from V and 5 bases from J, with 18 bases between. CDR1 is SGHNT and CDR2 is YENEEA in the germline V gene. There are 14 residues in the CDR3. The chain's CDR3 is CASSWRDEIETQYF. The CDR3 DNA reads TGTGCCAGCTCTTGGCGGGACGAGATCGAGACCCAGTACTTC.

The CDR3 bases are TGTGCCAGCAGCCAAATCCTACAGGGGGCAGAAGGAAACACCATATATTTT. Its protein is CASSQILQGAEGNTIYF. V and J are TRBV4-2 and TRBJ1-3, with 9 bases lining up with TRBD1. Germline CDR1 is LGHNA and CDR2 is YNFKEQ. The CDR3 consists of 17 residues. J was trimmed by 4 bases and V by 2 bases; bases with no gene match: 9.

This chain links TRBV18 with TRBJ2-3; weak D call: TRBD1 (5 bases). V was pared by 0 bases and J by 1 base, with 8 bases between. The CDR3 extends over 15 amino acids. Germline V gene lookup returns CDR1 KGHSH and CDR2 LQKENI. The CDR3 DNA reads TGTGCCAGCTCACCACCGGGCAGGGGCACAGATACGCAGTATTTT. It translates to CASSPPGRGTDTQYF.

The chain recombines TRBV5-1 with TRBJ2-1, with D perhaps matching TRBD2 (5 bases). The V and J ends lost 6 bases and 7 bases respectively, with 20 bases between them. Germline loops: CDR1 SGHRS, CDR2 YFSETQ. The CDR3 has 15 residues. The CDR3 region has the DNA TGCGCCAGCACCTATGGACTGACCGCTCGGAATGAGCAGTTCTTC. Protein product: CASTYGLTARNEQFF.

CDR3 DNA: TGTGCCAGCAGCTTAGGGCAGGGGGGCGAGCAGTACTTC. Translated: CASSLGQGGEQYF. The chain is built from TRBV7-9 and TRBJ2-7; tentatively, D is TRBD1 (7 bases). V was clipped by 1 base and J by 6 bases, with 10 bases between them. The germline CDR1 and CDR2 sequences are SEHNR and FQNEAQ (reference sequence). This CDR3 is 13 amino acids long. Combining the CDR3 with reference TRBV7-9 and TRBJ2-7 gives the whole variable domain DTGVSQNPRHKITKRGQNVTFRCDPISEHNRLYWYRQTLGQGPEFLTYFQNEAQLEKSRLLSDRFSAERPKGSFSTLEIQRTEQGDSAMYLCASSLGQGGEQYFGPGTRLTVT.

The chain joins TRBV7-8 to TRBJ1-5; 7 bases are a match to TRBD1. Germline lookup yields CDR1 SGHVS and CDR2 FQNEAQ. V gave up 1 base and J gave up 5 bases; unmatched junction bases: 17. CDR3 length: 19 amino acids. Here the CDR3 reads CASSLGDRLLGRRDQPQHF. The CDR3, as DNA: TGTGCCAGCAGCTTAGGGGACAGACTTTTGGGGCGTAGAGATCAGCCCCAGCATTTT.

The chain employs TRBV15 and TRBJ2-7; 8 bases agree with TRBD1. Looked up from germline, CDR1 is LNHNV and CDR2 is YYDKDF (reference sequence). This CDR3 region has 15 residues. Unmatched junction bases numbered 7, after V lost 0 bases and J lost 6 bases. The CDR3 nucleotides read TGTGCCACCAGCAGAGAGGGTCAGGGGGCGCCCGAGCAGTACTTC. This translates into CATSREGQGAPEQYF.

The chain recombines TRBV7-6 with TRBJ2-5; TRBD2 aligns across 12 bases. Germline values: CDR1 SGHVS, CDR2 FNYEAQ. This CDR3 is built from 16 residues. J gave up 4 bases and V 8 bases, and 11 bases lay outside the gene matches. The CDR3 sequence is CASLLTSGGPGETQYF. As DNA, the CDR3 is TGTGCCAGCTTACTGACTAGCGGGGGCCCCGGAGAGACCCAGTACTTC.

This clone came up a few times. The chain employs TRBV9 and TRBJ2-3; 7 bases are shared with TRBD2. The CDR3 is 15 residues long. V lost 4 bases and J lost 0; bases outside the gene matches: 5. CDR1 is SGDLS, CDR2 YYNGEE, per germline. This CDR3 is CASSTRGVSTDTQYF. The CDR3 DNA sequence: TGTGCCAGCAGCACCCGGGGGGTTAGCACAGATACGCAGTATTTT.

This chain uses TRBV6-5 with TRBJ2-7, with unresolved D. Trimming cost V 7 bases and J 7 bases, with 11 bases left between them. This CDR3 contains 11 residues. Germline lookup yields CDR1 MNHEY and CDR2 SVGAGI. The CDR3 DNA sequence: TGTGCCAGCACCGACATGCAGGAGCAGTACTTC. As protein: CASTDMQEQYF.